These 4 T cell receptor beta chains were all obtained from the same sample, sequenced in a study of blood T cell repertoires in COVID-19. Sequencing used immunoSEQ multiplex PCR; TCRdb keeps in-frame clones, though not all of them. The table lists 200,000 to 250,000 clones, 85% to 90% of them singletons. Material: peripheral blood. The receptors were sampled from a man under 40 with COVID-19, enrolled during active disease.

The chain joins TRBV14 to TRBJ2-1; a weak D match, TRBD1 (6 bases). V was clipped by 0 bases and J by 8 bases, with 35 bases between them. Germline-derived CDR1 and CDR2 are SGHDN and FVKESK. The CDR3 has 22 amino acids. CDR3 protein: CASSQDETDRIVAFEFYDEQFF. For the CDR3, the DNA is TGTGCCAGCAGCCAAGATGAAACCGACAGGATAGTCGCATTCGAATTTTATGATGAGCAGTTCTTC.

This chain joins TRBV4-1 and TRBJ1-3; D unresolved. Trimming shortened V by 0 bases and J by 4 bases, and 16 bases separated the two germline ends. The CDR3 length is 17 residues. In germline, CDR1 is MGHRA, CDR2 YSYEKL. This CDR3 reads CASSQDRQDHRGNTIYF. The CDR3 nucleotides read TGCGCCAGCAGCCAAGATCGCCAGGATCATAGGGGAAACACCATATATTTT.

The table lists this clone with a count of one. This sequence joins TRBV15 and TRBJ1-2; no clear D. The CDR3 length is 15 residues. V shed 1 base and J shed 3 bases, with 12 bases lying between them. CDR1 is LNHNV and CDR2 is YYDKDF in the germline V gene (reference sequence). The DNA for the CDR3 is TGTGCCACCAGCAGAGTGGGTGGAGTTCACTATGGCTACACCTTC. As protein: CATSRVGGVHYGYTF.

The rearrangement links TRBV6-2 or TRBV6-3 to TRBJ2-7; 7 bases match TRBD1. Per the germline V gene, CDR1 is MNHEY and CDR2 is SVGEGT. The CDR3 consists of 16 residues. J lost 1 base, V lost 2 bases, and 8 bases had no gene match. CDR3 in DNA: TGTGCCAGCAGTTACCCACCTGGACAGGAGTCCTACGAGCAGTACTTC. It specifies CASSYPPGQESYEQYF.